The source of this TCR beta chain is a study of blood T cell repertoires in COVID-19. Across the study: The samples span acute and convalescent COVID-19 from the United States, Italy and Spain. The analysed material was cDNA or gDNA that came from T cells, B-cell-depleted T cells, or PBMCs.

Before being deemed recovered, Cohort 3 donors had two negative PCRs, clearance, or symptom resolution. TCRdb's table, derived via immunoSEQ multiplex PCR, lists solely in-frame clones and lacks some. The table records around 480,000 clones, 87% of them present only once. This TCR was recovered from a woman between 18 and 30 years old who had recovered from COVID-19. Sequencing was carried out using PBMCs or T cells enriched from blood (not recorded which).

CDR3 protein: CASSPGRVDNSPLHF. Here the CDR3 DNA reads TGCGCCAGCAGCCCCGGGAGGGTCGATAATTCACCCCTCCACTTT. This chain joins TRBV4-1 and TRBJ1-6, with D hard to call. V was pared by 4 bases and J by 5 bases, with 12 bases between. This CDR3 is 15 amino acids long. CDR1 is MGHRA, CDR2 YSYEKL, per germline.